This TCR beta chain was sequenced during a study of graft-versus-host responses after intestinal transplantation. The wider study: Grafts were multivisceral, liver-intestinal, or isolated intestinal. Induction with anti-thymocyte globulin, then tacrolimus and steroids for around three years, was given to all recipients. Findings and caveats of the study: Where graft-donor T cell macrochimerism was present, patients had high graft-versus-host to host-versus-graft clonal ratios in allografts.

With 5 bases clipped from V and 7 bases from J, the junction kept 11 bases outside the gene matches. The CDR3 has 15 amino acids. Germline values: CDR1 SGHTA, CDR2 FQGTGA. TCRdb's table, derived via immunoSEQ multiplex PCR, lists solely in-frame clones and lacks some. Counted here are 150,000 or so clones, roughly 91% occurring once; the ten biggest clones make up about 0.18%. In regard to this clone: The antigen remains unidentified.

Specimen: unstimulated CD4+ T cells sorted from spleen or lymph node cells, collected before intestinal transplant. The source is a human donor who received an intestinal transplant. This sequence joins TRBV7-3 and TRBJ2-7; 10 bases are a match to TRBD2. The CDR3 bases are TGTGCCAGCAGCCCGCTAGCGGGAGAGGGGTTAGAGCAGTACTTC. Translating it yields CASSPLAGEGLEQYF.